The 5 T cell receptor beta chains given below trace back to one sample, sequenced in a study of blood T cell repertoires in COVID-19 (TCRdb year 2020). Receptor amplification or capture employed the immunoSEQ multiplex PCR assay. This is the immuneACCESS table as TCRdb keeps it, with only in-frame sequences that have V and J called. A part of the clones is gone; compared with another copy, unresolved V genes explain less than half, and the rest is unexplained. In all, the sample holds 110,000 to 150,000 clones, and approximately 80% of those were seen once. The ten biggest clones cover less than 7% of the sample. Sequencing was performed on PBMCs or T cells enriched from blood (not recorded which). All receptors come from a woman aged 40 to 49 who had recovered from COVID-19.

This clone was detected only once. This rearrangement joins TRBV30 to TRBJ2-6; possibly TRBD2 for D (6 bases). This CDR3 is 17 amino acids long. The germline V gene encodes CDR1 GTSNPN and CDR2 SVGIG (reference sequence). Trimming removed 0 bases at V and 0 bases at J, with 12 bases between. The CDR3 DNA reads TGTGCCTGGAGTGTCGGAGGGAGCCTCTCTGGGGCCAACGTCCTGACTTTC. The encoded protein is CAWSVGGSLSGANVLTF.

The chain uses TRBV19 and TRBJ2-1; D uncertain. This CDR3 contains 15 residues. Trimming cost V 7 bases and J 7 bases, with 20 bases left between them. Germline values: CDR1 LNHDA, CDR2 SQIVND (reference sequence). CDR3 in amino acids: CASTRLPEVRNEQFF. CDR3 in DNA: TGTGCCAGTACCAGACTCCCCGAGGTACGGAATGAGCAGTTCTTC.

The chain recombines TRBV7-9 with TRBJ1-5; tentatively, D is TRBD1 (5 bases). CDR3 length equals 16 residues. Germline V gene lookup returns CDR1 SEHNR and CDR2 FQNEAQ (reference sequence). V lost 6 bases and J lost 1, with 16 bases in between. CDR3 bases: TGTGCCAGCAGTTCTTCCCAGACAGCGAGCAATCAGCCCCAGCATTTT. Translated: CASSSSQTASNQPQHF.

The genes are TRBV6-1 and TRBJ1-1, with 7 bases lining up with TRBD1. CDR1 and CDR2 (germline): MNHNS, SASEGT. V lost 2 bases, J lost 3 bases, and 3 bases stayed unmatched. CDR3 length: 14 residues. Here the CDR3 DNA reads TGTGCCAGCAGTGAAAGGGGGCGAGACACTGAAGCTTTCTTT. Amino acids: CASSERGRDTEAFF.

CDR3 DNA sequence: TGCGCCAGCAGCACCCGGTCGACAGATAATTCACCCCTCCACTTT. Translating gives CASSTRSTDNSPLHF. The V gene is TRBV4-1, the J gene TRBJ1-6, with D perhaps matching TRBD1 (5 bases). The ends were cut back, 5 bases at V and 5 bases at J, with 13 bases in the middle. Per the germline V gene, CDR1 is MGHRA and CDR2 is YSYEKL. This CDR3 is built from 15 residues.